This passage covers 22 T cell receptor beta chains from one sample sequenced in a study of control samples from healthy donors and cancer patients. Sequencing used immunoSEQ multiplex PCR; TCRdb keeps in-frame clones, though not all of them. Of roughly 100,000 clones in the sample, more than 85% are singletons; the top ten hold 19%. Sequencing was carried out using PBMCs. The receptors here all came from a man in his 60s with lung cancer.

V and J are TRBV9 and TRBJ2-1; D possibly matches TRBD1 or TRBD2 (5 bases each). Germline CDR1 reads SGDLS; CDR2 reads YYNGEE. The CDR3 extends over 15 amino acids. Trimming took off 2 bases at V and 8 bases at J, with 17 bases between the two ends. CDR3 sequence reads: CASSVPGTPGDEQFF. CDR3 bases: TGTGCCAGCAGCGTCCCCGGGACCCCGGGCGATGAGCAGTTCTTC.

The V call is TRBV3-1 (or the pseudogene TRBV3-2), the J call TRBJ2-1, with D possibly TRBD1 on 5 matching bases. This CDR3 contains 15 residues. Trimming cost V 3 bases and J 0 bases, with 9 bases left between them. CDR1 and CDR2 from the germline V gene are LGHDT and YNNKEL (reference sequence). The CDR3: CASSHGATSYNEQFF. The DNA for the CDR3 is TGTGCCAGCAGCCATGGGGCCACCTCCTACAATGAGCAGTTCTTC.

The rearrangement links TRBV11-2 to TRBJ2-2, with no clear D. V dropped 1 base and J dropped 5 bases, with 5 bases sitting between them. The CDR3 contains 13 residues. CDR1 and CDR2 (germline): SGHAT, FQNNGV. CDR3 loop: CASSLGSTGELFF. CDR3 bases: TGTGCCAGCAGCTTAGGTAGTACCGGGGAGCTGTTTTTT.

The chain links TRBV7-3 to TRBJ2-3; D may be TRBD1 (5 bases). The CDR3 totals 16 residues. V dropped 2 bases and J dropped 1 base, with 13 bases sitting between them. The germline V gene encodes CDR1 SGHTA and CDR2 FQGTGA. The DNA for the CDR3 is TGTGCCAGCAGCTTATCCTATTGGGGCGGCACAGATACGCAGTATTTT. This encodes CASSLSYWGGTDTQYF.

This clone was recorded only once. The CDR3 region is CATHRGVETQYF. CDR3 DNA: TGTGCCACCCACAGGGGAGTGGAGACCCAGTACTTC. The chain uses TRBV24-1 and TRBJ2-5; 7 nucleotides line up with TRBD1. The V segment lost 9 bases and the J segment 5 bases; nucleotides outside the gene matches: 5. Germline V gene lookup returns CDR1 KGHDR and CDR2 SFDVKD. The CDR3 length is 12 residues.

CDR3 in amino acids: CATSREQGAGYGYTF. CDR3 in DNA: TGTGCCACCAGCAGGGAACAGGGGGCCGGCTATGGCTACACCTTC. V and J are TRBV15 and TRBJ1-2, with TRBD1 identical over 9 bases. V shed 3 bases, J shed 4 bases, and the junction held 6 bases outside the gene matches. Per the germline V gene, CDR1 is LNHNV and CDR2 is YYDKDF (reference sequence). The CDR3 extends over 15 amino acids.

This sequence joins TRBV5-1 and TRBJ2-7, with 10 bases matching TRBD2. Germline assignment: CDR1 SGHRS and CDR2 YFSETQ. This CDR3 contains 17 residues. V lost 0 bases to trimming and J lost 7 bases; unmatched junction nucleotides: 13. CDR3: CASSLGLLAGASGEQYF. CDR3 nucleotides: TGCGCCAGCAGCTTGGGTCTCCTAGCGGGGGCCTCAGGGGAGCAGTACTTC. The full variable domain, with the rest looked up from reference TRBV5-1 and TRBJ2-7, is KAGVTQTPRYLIKTRGQQVTLSCSPISGHRSVSWYQQTPGQGLQFLFEYFSETQRNKGNFPGRFSGRQFSNSRSEMNVSTLELGDSALYLCASSLGLLAGASGEQYFGPGTRLTVT.

V gene TRBV10-2 combines with J gene TRBJ2-7; D may correspond to TRBD1 or TRBD2 (5 bases each). V shed 3 bases and J shed 2 bases, with 14 bases lying between them. The CDR3 has 15 amino acids. Germline lookup yields CDR1 WSHSY and CDR2 SAAADI. The CDR3 loop is CASSDTGTHAYEQYF. The DNA for the CDR3 is TGCGCCAGCAGTGACACCGGGACCCACGCCTACGAGCAGTACTTC.

The chain is built from TRBV3-1 (or the pseudogene TRBV3-2) and TRBJ1-2; possible D gene TRBD1, 5 bases. This CDR3 is built from 16 residues. The ends were cut back, 3 bases at V and 6 bases at J, with 20 bases in the middle. In germline, CDR1 is LGHDT, CDR2 YNNKEL (reference sequence). The CDR3 spells CASSHNSRALWHGYTF. The CDR3 DNA reads TGTGCCAGCAGCCATAACTCCAGGGCCCTTTGGCATGGCTACACCTTC.

This chain joins TRBV18 and TRBJ2-7; D gene uncertain. This CDR3 spans 14 amino acids. V was pared by 6 bases and J by 2 bases, with 14 bases between. Looked up from germline, CDR1 is KGHSH and CDR2 is LQKENI. In nucleotides, the CDR3 is TGTGCCAGCTCGCAATCATCTCGGACCTACGAGCAGTACGTC. Protein product: CASSQSSRTYEQYV.

The chain has TRBV5-1 and TRBJ1-4, with TRBD1 matching over 8 bases. Trimming removed 3 bases from V and 3 bases from J; junction bases left unmatched: 4. The CDR3 is made up of 15 amino acids. Germline CDR1 and CDR2: SGHRS and YFSETQ. CDR3 bases: TGCGCCAGCAGCTCGACAGGGGCTTCTAATGAAAAACTGTTTTTT. Amino acid sequence: CASSSTGASNEKLFF.

This clone showed up just a few times. V gene TRBV3-1 (or the pseudogene TRBV3-2) combines with J gene TRBJ2-6, with 7 bases lining up with TRBD1. The CDR3 covers 19 residues. CDR1 and CDR2 from the germline V gene are LGHDT and YNNKEL (reference sequence). V lost 6 bases and J lost 0; bases outside the gene matches: 14. Here the CDR3 DNA reads TGTGCCAGCAGGCGACAGGGCCGGGCAGGGAGCTCTGGGGCCAACGTCCTGACTTTC. Translating it yields CASRRQGRAGSSGANVLTF.

V usage is TRBV7-3 and J usage is TRBJ1-2; TRBD1 is a possible D gene (5 bases). The V end lost 6 bases, the J end lost 3 bases, and 20 bases lay between the germline ends. The CDR3 covers 16 residues. Looked up from germline, CDR1 is SGHTA and CDR2 is FQGTGA. CDR3 nucleotides: TGTGCCAGCAGTTCTACATCGGGGGGGAACTACTATGGCTACACCTTC. It yields the protein CASSSTSGGNYYGYTF.

A single count supports this clone. The chain couples TRBV19 to TRBJ1-6; 8 bases are shared with TRBD1. The CDR3 extends over 14 amino acids. The ends lost 7 bases at V and 7 bases at J; junction bases unmatched: 6. The germline V gene has CDR1 LNHDA and CDR2 SQIVND (reference sequence). The CDR3 protein is CASTWTGLNSPLHF. The CDR3 DNA follows: TGTGCCAGTACCTGGACAGGGTTGAATTCACCCCTCCACTTT.

V gene TRBV27 combines with J gene TRBJ1-1; 8 positions match TRBD1. The V gene's germline CDR1 is MNHEY and CDR2 SMNVEV (reference sequence). This CDR3 spans 16 amino acids. The V gene end was trimmed by 6 bases and the J gene end by 3 bases; junction bases not matched to a gene: 12. For the CDR3, the DNA is TGTGCCAGCAGCCCCGCAGGGGGCTCGGGGCACACTGAAGCTTTCTTT. Its protein is CASSPAGGSGHTEAFF.

The chain uses TRBV9 and TRBJ2-1; D is undetermined. The V end lost 0 bases, the J end lost 1 base, and 11 bases lay between the germline ends. Germline CDR1 and CDR2: SGDLS and YYNGEE. The CDR3 is 16 residues long. This CDR3 is CASSVAIGSSYNEQFF. CDR3 DNA: TGTGCCAGCAGCGTAGCTATCGGGTCATCCTACAATGAGCAGTTCTTC.

The chain joins TRBV27 to TRBJ2-3, with a possible D match to TRBD1 (8 bases). V dropped 6 bases and J dropped 3 bases, with 19 bases sitting between them. CDR3 length: 16 amino acids. Germline V gene sequence: CDR1 MNHEY, CDR2 SMNVEV (reference sequence). The CDR3 here is CASRRSGTGGTDTQYF. The CDR3 nucleotides read TGTGCCAGCAGAAGGAGCGGGACAGGCGGTACAGATACGCAGTATTTT.

V is TRBV5-1 and J is TRBJ2-3; 7 bases line up with TRBD2. CDR1 SGHRS and CDR2 YFSETQ come from the germline V gene. The junction had 14 bases not matched to a gene; V was cut back by 0 bases and J by 1 base. The CDR3 totals 19 residues. CDR3 sequence reads: CASSLASMGGAGGTDTQYF. CDR3 bases: TGCGCCAGCAGCTTGGCCTCAATGGGCGGGGCGGGGGGCACAGATACGCAGTATTTT. The full variable domain, rest sourced from reference TRBV5-1 and TRBJ2-3, is KAGVTQTPRYLIKTRGQQVTLSCSPISGHRSVSWYQQTPGQGLQFLFEYFSETQRNKGNFPGRFSGRQFSNSRSEMNVSTLELGDSALYLCASSLASMGGAGGTDTQYFGPGTRLTVL.

The chain joins TRBV7-2 to TRBJ2-2; D may be TRBD1 (6 bases). Germline V lookup: CDR1 SGHTA, CDR2 FQGNSA. The CDR3 totals 15 residues. V gave up 6 bases and J gave up 1 base, with 12 bases separating them. For the CDR3, the DNA is TGTGCCAGCAGGAAGGGGGTAGGGAACACCGGGGAGCTGTTTTTT. Translating gives CASRKGVGNTGELFF.

The CDR3 spells CASSKGISYNEQFF. Written as DNA, the CDR3 is TGTGCCAGCAGCAAGGGGATATCCTACAATGAGCAGTTCTTC. The V gene is TRBV5-8, the J gene TRBJ2-1; perhaps TRBD1 as D (5 bases). Trimming removed 4 bases at V and 1 base at J, with 9 bases between. This CDR3 is built from 14 residues. Per the germline V gene, CDR1 is SGHTS and CDR2 is YDEGEE.

The rearrangement joins TRBV10-1 to TRBJ2-1, with unresolved D. V was pared by 0 bases and J by 5 bases, with 5 bases between. CDR1 is WNHNN, CDR2 SYGVQD, per germline (reference sequence). The CDR3 is 13 residues long. DNA of the CDR3: TGCGCCAGCAGTGAGTCGATGGACAATGAGCAGTTCTTC. This translates into CASSESMDNEQFF.

The chain recombines TRBV12-3 or TRBV12-4 with TRBJ1-6; D might be TRBD1 (5 bases). V lost 5 bases to trimming and J lost 14 bases, with 13 bases between them. CDR3 length: 12 amino acids. The CDR3: CASSIDRVTLHF. The CDR3 nucleotides are TGTGCCAGCAGTATAGACAGAGTCACCCTCCACTTT.